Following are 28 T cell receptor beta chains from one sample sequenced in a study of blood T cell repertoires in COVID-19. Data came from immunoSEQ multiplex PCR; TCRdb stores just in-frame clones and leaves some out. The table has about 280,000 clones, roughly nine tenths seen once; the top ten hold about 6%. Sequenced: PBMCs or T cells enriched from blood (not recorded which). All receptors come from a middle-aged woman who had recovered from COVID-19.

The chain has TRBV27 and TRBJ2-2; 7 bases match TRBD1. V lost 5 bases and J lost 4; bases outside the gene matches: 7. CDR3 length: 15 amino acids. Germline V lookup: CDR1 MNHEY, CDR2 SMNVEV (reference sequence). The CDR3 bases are TGTGCCAGCAGTGTAAGGGGGCTTCCCACCGGGGAGCTGTTTTTT. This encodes CASSVRGLPTGELFF.

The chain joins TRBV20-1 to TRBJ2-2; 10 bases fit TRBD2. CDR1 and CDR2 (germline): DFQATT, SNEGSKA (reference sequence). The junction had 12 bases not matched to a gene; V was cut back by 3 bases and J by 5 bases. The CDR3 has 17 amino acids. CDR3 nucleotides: TGCAGTGCTAGTTATGGGGCTAGCGGGAGAGGGACCGGGGAGCTGTTTTTT. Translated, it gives CSASYGASGRGTGELFF.

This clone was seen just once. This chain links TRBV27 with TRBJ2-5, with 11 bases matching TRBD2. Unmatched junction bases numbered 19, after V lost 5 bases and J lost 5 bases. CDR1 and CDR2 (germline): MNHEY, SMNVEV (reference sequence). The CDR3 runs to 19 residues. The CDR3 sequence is CASSLPPVGTSGVRETQYF. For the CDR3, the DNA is TGTGCCAGCAGTCTGCCCCCGGTCGGGACTAGCGGAGTCAGGGAGACCCAGTACTTC.

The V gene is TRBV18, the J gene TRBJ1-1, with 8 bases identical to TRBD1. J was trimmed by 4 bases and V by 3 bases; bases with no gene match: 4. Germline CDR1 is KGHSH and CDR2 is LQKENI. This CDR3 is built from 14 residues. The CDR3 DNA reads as TGTGCCAGCTCACCCAGGGGGCTTGTCACTGAAGCTTTCTTT. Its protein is CASSPRGLVTEAFF.

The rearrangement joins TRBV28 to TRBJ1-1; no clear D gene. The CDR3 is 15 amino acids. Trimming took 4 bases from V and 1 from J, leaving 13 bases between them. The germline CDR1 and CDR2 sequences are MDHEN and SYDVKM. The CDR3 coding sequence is TGTGCCAGCAGTTCGCGAGGGCTACCGAACACTGAAGCTTTCTTT. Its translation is CASSSRGLPNTEAFF.

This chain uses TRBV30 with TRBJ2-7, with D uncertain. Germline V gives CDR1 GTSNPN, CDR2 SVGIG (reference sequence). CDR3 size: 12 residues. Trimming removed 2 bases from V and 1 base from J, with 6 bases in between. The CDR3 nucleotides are TGTGCCTGGAGTCACGAGTCCTACGAGCAGTACTTC. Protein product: CAWSHESYEQYF.

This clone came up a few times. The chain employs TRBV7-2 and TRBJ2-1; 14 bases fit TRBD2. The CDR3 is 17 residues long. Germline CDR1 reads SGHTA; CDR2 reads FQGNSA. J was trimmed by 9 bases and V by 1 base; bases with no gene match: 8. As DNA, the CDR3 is TGTGCCAGCAGCTTAGATGGGACTAGCGGGAGTCGAAGTGAGCAGTTCTTC. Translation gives CASSLDGTSGSRSEQFF.

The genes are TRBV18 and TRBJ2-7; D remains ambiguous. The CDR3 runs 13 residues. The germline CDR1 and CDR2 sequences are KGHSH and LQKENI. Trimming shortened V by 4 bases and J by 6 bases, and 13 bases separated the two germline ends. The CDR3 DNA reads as TGTGCCAGCTCACTTCAGTCCTCGGGCGAGCAGTACTTC. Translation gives CASSLQSSGEQYF.

As DNA, the CDR3 is TGTGCCAGCAGTCCGACAGCGAATCAGCCCCAGCATTTT. It yields the protein CASSPTANQPQHF. V gene TRBV28 combines with J gene TRBJ1-5, with D perhaps matching TRBD1 (5 bases). From germline, CDR1 is MDHEN and CDR2 SYDVKM. The CDR3 totals 13 residues. With 5 bases removed from V and 4 bases from J, the gap between germline ends came to 9 bases.

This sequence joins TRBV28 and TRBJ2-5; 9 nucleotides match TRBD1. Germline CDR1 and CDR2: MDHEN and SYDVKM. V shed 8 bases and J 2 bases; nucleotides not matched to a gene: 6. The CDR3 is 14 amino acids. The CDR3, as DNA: TGTGCCAGCGGCGGACAGGGGATACAAGAGACCCAGTACTTC. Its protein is CASGGQGIQETQYF.

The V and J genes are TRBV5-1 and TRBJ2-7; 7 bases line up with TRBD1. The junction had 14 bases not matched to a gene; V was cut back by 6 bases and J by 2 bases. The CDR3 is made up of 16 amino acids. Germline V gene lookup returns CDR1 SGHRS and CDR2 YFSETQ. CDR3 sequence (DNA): TGCGCCAGCAACCCCGGGGACAGCAAACTCACCTACGAGCAGTACTTC. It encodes CASNPGDSKLTYEQYF.

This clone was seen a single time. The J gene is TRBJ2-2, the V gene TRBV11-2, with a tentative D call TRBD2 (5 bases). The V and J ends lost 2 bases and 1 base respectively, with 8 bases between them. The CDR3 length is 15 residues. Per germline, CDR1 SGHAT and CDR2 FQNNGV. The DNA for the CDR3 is TGTGCCAGCAGCTTACTGAGCGGGAACACCGGGGAGCTGTTTTTT. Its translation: CASSLLSGNTGELFF.

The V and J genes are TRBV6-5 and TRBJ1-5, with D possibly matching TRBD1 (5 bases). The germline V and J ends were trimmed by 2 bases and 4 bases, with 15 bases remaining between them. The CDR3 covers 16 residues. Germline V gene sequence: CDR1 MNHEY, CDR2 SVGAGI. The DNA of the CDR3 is TGTGCCAGCAGTTACGAAGCAGGGATACGGAATCAGCCCCAGCATTTT. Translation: CASSYEAGIRNQPQHF.

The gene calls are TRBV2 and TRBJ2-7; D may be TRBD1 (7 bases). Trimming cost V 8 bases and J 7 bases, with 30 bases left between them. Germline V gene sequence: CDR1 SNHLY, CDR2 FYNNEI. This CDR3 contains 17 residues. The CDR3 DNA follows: TGTGCCAGCGGGGGGCCAGGGGGAACGACAAGAAACTCTGAGCAGTACTTC. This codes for CASGGPGGTTRNSEQYF.

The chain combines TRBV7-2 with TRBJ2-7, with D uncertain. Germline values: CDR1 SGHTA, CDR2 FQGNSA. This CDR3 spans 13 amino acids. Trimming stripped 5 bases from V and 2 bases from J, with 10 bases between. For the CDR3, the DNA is TGTGCCAGCAGCCTATCGAGAACCTACGAGCAGTACTTC. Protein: CASSLSRTYEQYF.

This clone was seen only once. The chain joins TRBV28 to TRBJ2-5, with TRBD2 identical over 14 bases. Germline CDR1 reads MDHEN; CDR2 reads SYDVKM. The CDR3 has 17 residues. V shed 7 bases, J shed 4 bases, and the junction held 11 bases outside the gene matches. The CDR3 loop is CASKGGTSGRILETQYF. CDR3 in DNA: TGTGCCAGCAAGGGCGGGACTAGCGGGAGAATTCTAGAGACCCAGTACTTC.

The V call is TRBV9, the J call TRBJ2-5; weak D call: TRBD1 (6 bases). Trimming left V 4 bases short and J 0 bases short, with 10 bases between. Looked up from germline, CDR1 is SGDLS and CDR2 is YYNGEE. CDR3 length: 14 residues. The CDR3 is CASSSWTDQETQYF. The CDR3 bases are TGTGCCAGCAGCTCCTGGACAGACCAAGAGACCCAGTACTTC.

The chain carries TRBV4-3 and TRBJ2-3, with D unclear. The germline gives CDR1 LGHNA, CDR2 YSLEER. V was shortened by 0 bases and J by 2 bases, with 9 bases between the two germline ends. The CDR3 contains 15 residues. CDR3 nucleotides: TGCGCCAGCAGCCAAGAGTTGCGGTACACAGATACGCAGTATTTT. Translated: CASSQELRYTDTQYF.

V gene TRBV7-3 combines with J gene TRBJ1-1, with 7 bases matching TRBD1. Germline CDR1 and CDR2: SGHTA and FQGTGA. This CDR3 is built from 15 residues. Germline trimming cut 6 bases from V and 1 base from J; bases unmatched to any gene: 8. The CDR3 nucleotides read TGTGCCAGCAGACTTACGACAGGGCAGAACACTGAAGCTTTCTTT. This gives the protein CASRLTTGQNTEAFF.

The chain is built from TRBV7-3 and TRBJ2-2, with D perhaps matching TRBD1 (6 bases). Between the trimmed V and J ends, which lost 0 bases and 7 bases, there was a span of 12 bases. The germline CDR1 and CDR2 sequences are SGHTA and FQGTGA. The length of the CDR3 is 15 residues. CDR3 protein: CASSLTPGVGGELFF. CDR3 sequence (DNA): TGTGCCAGCAGCTTAACCCCAGGGGTCGGCGGGGAGCTGTTTTTT.

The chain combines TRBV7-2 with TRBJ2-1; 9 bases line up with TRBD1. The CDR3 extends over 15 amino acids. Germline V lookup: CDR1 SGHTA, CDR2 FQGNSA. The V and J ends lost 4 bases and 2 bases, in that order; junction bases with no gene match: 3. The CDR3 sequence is CASSSGTGPYNEQFF. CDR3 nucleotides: TGTGCCAGCAGCTCCGGGACAGGGCCCTACAATGAGCAGTTCTTC.

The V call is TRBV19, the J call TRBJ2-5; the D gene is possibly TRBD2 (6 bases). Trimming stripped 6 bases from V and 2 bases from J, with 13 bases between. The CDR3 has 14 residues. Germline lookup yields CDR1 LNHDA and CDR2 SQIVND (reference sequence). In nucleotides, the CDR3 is TGTGCCAGTAGCCGGGGGACGGTTCAAGAGACCCAGTACTTC. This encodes CASSRGTVQETQYF. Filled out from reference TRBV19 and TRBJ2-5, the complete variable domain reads DGGITQSPKYLFRKEGQNVTLSCEQNLNHDAMYWYRQDPGQGLRLIYYSQIVNDFQKGDIAEGYSVSREKKESFPLTVTSAQKNPTAFYLCASSRGTVQETQYFGPGTRLLVL.

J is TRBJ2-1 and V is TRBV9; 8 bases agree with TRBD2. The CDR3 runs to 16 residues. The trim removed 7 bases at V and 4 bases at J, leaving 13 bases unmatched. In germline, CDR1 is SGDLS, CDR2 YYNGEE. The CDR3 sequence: CASSGGGGPVYNEQFF. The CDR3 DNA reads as TGTGCCAGCTCCGGGGGGGGAGGGCCGGTTTACAATGAGCAGTTCTTC.

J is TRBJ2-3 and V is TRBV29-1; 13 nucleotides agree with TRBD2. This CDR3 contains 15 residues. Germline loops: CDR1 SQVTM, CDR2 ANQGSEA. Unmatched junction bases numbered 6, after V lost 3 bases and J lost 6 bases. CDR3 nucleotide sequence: TGCAGCGTTGATGGGACTAGCGGGATGTCGGATACGCAGTATTTT. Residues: CSVDGTSGMSDTQYF.

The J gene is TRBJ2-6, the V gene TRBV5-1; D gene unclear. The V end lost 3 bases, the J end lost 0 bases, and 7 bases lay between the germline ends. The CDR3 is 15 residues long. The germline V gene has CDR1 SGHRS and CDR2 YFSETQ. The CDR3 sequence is CASSYRVSGANVLTF. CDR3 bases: TGCGCCAGCAGCTATAGAGTCTCTGGGGCCAACGTCCTGACTTTC.

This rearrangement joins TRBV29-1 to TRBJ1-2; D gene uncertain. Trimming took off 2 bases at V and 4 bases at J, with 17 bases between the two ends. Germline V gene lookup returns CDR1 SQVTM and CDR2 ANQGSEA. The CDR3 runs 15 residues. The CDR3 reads CSVESWGGSGYGYTF. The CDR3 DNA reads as TGCAGCGTTGAAAGTTGGGGAGGGTCGGGCTATGGCTACACCTTC.

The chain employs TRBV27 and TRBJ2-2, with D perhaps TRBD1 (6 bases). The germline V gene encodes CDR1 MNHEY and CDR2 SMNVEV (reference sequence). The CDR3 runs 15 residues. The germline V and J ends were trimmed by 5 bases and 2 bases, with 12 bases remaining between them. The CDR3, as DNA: TGTGCCAGCAGTACCCGGGACACTAACACCGGGGAGCTGTTTTTT. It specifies CASSTRDTNTGELFF.

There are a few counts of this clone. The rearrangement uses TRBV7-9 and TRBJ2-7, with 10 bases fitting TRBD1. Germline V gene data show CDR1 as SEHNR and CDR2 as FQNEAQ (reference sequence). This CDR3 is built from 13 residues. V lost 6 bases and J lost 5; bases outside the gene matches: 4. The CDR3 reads CASRDRGLDEQYF. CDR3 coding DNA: TGTGCCAGCAGAGACAGGGGGCTGGACGAGCAGTACTTC.